This T cell receptor beta chain was documented in a study of T cells in Graves' hyperthyroidism and ophthalmopathy. Study results and caveats: Blood also contained most expanded thyroid clonotypes above 0.001. In validation, the model predicted ophthalmopathy. These predictions came a median 6.5 months before onset.

In germline, CDR1 is PRHDT, CDR2 FYEKMQ (reference sequence). This CDR3 region has 16 residues. Trimming at V came to 0 bases and at J to 5 bases, leaving 6 bases not matched to a gene. The study left out patients who had uncontrolled infection, other autoimmune disease, pregnancy or lactation. RNA transcripts provided the source from which TCR beta CDR3 regions were amplified. First-round RT-PCR of the TCR CDR3 relied on the HTBI primer set. TCRdb re-derived calls from the multiplex PCR reads in MiXCR, one entry per CDR3 protein. This table holds approximately 360,000 distinct CDR3 sequences, around a quarter found once. As regards this clonotype: Its target is unknown.

This TCR came from a man aged 50 or older with Graves' hyperthyroidism. The V call is TRBV13, the J call TRBJ2-3, with 9 bases fitting TRBD2. Sample: blood. The CDR3 region has the DNA TGTGCCAGCAGCTTAGGGGTAGCGGGAGACAAAGATACGCAGTATTTT. Translating gives CASSLGVAGDKDTQYF.